This TCR beta chain was identified in a study of blood T cell repertoires in COVID-19. Profiled with immunoSEQ multiplex PCR; TCRdb holds only in-frame clones, not every one. The sample contains around 220,000 clones, 90% to 95% of which appear only once. Living in about two dozen US areas, the participants were between about 18 and 95 years of age. Allocation to cohorts depended on clinical history reported by the participants. Symptom resolution, clearance, or two negative PCRs marked donors in Cohort 3 as recovered. This clone came up many times. V was pared by 6 bases and J by 13 bases, with 18 bases of the junction left unmatched. CDR1 and CDR2 from the germline V gene are MNHEY and SVGAGI. This CDR3 is built from 15 residues.

Sequenced sample: PBMCs or T cells enriched from blood (not recorded which). The rearrangement links TRBV6-5 to TRBJ2-7; 10 nucleotides match TRBD1. The receptor was isolated from a woman aged 18-30 years who had recovered from COVID-19. The CDR3 DNA is TGTGCCAGCAGACGACGACAGGGGGCAAGGGTAGGGCAATACTTC. This encodes CASRRRQGARVGQYF.